The T cell receptor beta chain under discussion was sequenced for a study of cytomegalovirus exposure and HLA in healthy donors. General study results and limits: The authors reported that TCR beta sequences could predict HLA-A and HLA-B alleles. These predictions were accurate for most subjects in the first cohort. Later on, analysis showed that most CMV-associated TCR beta chains appeared to be HLA-restricted. Later analysis associated a missense DCLRE1C variant with TCR beta V- and J-gene trimming. Roughly 170 TCR beta chains were listed as cytomegalovirus-associated.

The PCR had 60 Vbeta and 13 Jbeta primers. Using immunoSEQ multiplex PCR, the repertoire was profiled, and TCRdb retains in-frame clones only, with some absent. The table has 150,000 to 200,000 clones, roughly four fifths seen once. On this clone itself: Its target is unknown.

From germline, CDR1 is ENHRY and CDR2 SYGVKD. The CDR3 runs 16 residues. V lost 4 bases, J lost 2 bases, and 14 bases lay in between. The sequence was obtained from a woman younger than 30 in good health and CMV-seropositive. The V and J genes are TRBV10-3 and TRBJ1-4, with D possibly matching TRBD1 (5 bases). The sequencing input was PBMCs. CDR3 coding DNA: TGTGCCATCAGTGGCCGGGGAGGGGCGACTAATGAAAAACTGTTTTTT. Its translation is CAISGRGGATNEKLFF.